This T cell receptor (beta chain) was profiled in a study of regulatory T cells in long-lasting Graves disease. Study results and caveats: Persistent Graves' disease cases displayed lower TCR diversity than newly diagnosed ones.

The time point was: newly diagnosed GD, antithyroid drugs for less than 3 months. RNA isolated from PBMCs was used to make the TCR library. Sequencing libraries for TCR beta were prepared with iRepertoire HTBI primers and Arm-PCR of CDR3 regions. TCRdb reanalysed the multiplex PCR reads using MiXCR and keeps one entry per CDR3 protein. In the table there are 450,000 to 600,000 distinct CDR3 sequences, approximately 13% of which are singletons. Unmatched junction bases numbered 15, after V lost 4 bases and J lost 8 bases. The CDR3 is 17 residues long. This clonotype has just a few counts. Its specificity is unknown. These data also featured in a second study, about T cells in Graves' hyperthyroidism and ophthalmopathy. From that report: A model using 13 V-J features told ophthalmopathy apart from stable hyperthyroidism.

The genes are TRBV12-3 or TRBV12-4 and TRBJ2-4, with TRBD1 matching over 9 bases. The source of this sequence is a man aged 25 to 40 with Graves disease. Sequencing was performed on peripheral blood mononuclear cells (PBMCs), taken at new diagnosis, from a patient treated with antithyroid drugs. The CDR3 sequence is CASSSPGQGPKVDIQYF. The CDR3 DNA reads TGTGCCAGCAGTTCGCCGGGACAGGGACCCAAAGTGGACATTCAGTACTTC.